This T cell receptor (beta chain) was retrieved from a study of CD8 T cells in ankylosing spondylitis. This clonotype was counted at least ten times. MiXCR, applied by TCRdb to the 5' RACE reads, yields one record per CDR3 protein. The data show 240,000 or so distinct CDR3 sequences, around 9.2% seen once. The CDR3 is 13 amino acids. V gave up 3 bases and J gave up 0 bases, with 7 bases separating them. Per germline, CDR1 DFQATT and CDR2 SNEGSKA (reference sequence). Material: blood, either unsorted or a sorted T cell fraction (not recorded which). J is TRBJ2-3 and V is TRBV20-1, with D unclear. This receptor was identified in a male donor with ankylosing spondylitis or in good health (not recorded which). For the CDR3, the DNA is TGCAGTGCTAGTCGTGCTAGCACAGATACGCAGTATTTT. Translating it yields CSASRASTDTQYF.